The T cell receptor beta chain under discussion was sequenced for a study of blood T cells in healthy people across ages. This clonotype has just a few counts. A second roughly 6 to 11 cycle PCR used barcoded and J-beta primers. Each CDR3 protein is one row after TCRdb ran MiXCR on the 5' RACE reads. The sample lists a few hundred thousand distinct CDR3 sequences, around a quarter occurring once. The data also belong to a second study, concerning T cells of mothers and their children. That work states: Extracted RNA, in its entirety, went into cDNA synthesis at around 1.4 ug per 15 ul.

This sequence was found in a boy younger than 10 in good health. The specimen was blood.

The CDR3: CASNGRRESTDTQYF. CDR3 nucleotides: TGTGCCAGCAATGGTAGGCGGGAGAGCACAGATACGCAGTATTTT. This chain joins TRBV12-3 or TRBV12-4 and TRBJ2-3; the match to TRBD2 covers 7 bases. CDR3 length equals 15 residues. Trimming cost V 7 bases and J 0 bases; bases outside gene matches: 7.